These 15 T cell receptor beta chains share one sample of origin, sequenced in a study of blood T cell repertoires in COVID-19. Assay: immunoSEQ multiplex PCR; the TCRdb copy retains only in-frame clones and omits some. Of approximately 70,000 clones in the sample, around three quarters are singletons; the top ten hold about 26%. Sequenced sample: peripheral blood. These receptor sequences come from a man aged 55-75 years with active or convalescent COVID-19.

The chain combines TRBV4-2 with TRBJ2-7; perhaps TRBD2 as D (6 bases). Germline loops: CDR1 LGHNA, CDR2 YNFKEQ. V gave up 3 bases and J gave up 1 base, with 10 bases separating them. The CDR3 loop spans 14 amino acids. The CDR3 DNA reads TGTGCCAGCAGCCAGACCGGGACTTCCTACGAGCAGTACTTC. It is translated as CASSQTGTSYEQYF.

The V and J genes are TRBV25-1 and TRBJ2-7, with TRBD1 identical over 9 bases. Germline CDR1 is MGHDK and CDR2 is SYGVNS. There are 13 residues in the CDR3. The V and J ends lost 6 bases and 7 bases, in that order; junction bases with no gene match: 7. This CDR3 is CASSPGQGGEQYF. CDR3 nucleotides: TGTGCCAGCAGCCCGGGACAGGGCGGGGAGCAGTACTTC.

This clone appeared a single time. J is TRBJ2-6 and V is TRBV24-1; possible D gene TRBD1, 5 bases. This CDR3 contains 16 residues. Looked up from germline, CDR1 is KGHDR and CDR2 is SFDVKD. With 3 bases removed from V and 0 bases from J, the gap between germline ends came to 8 bases. In DNA form, the CDR3 reads TGTGCCACCAGTGATGCCAGGGTCTCTGGGGCCAACGTCCTGACTTTC. Its protein product is CATSDARVSGANVLTF.

The CDR3 region is CASSLWDNYEQYF. The CDR3 DNA sequence: TGTGCCAGCAGCTTGTGGGACAACTACGAGCAGTACTTC. This rearrangement joins TRBV5-6 to TRBJ2-7, with TRBD1 as a possible D gene (6 bases). Germline CDR1 is SGHDT and CDR2 is YYEEEE. The V end lost 1 base, the J end lost 3 bases, and 8 bases lay between the germline ends. The CDR3 has 13 amino acids. The whole variable domain, remainder taken from reference TRBV5-6 and TRBJ2-7, is DAGVTQSPTHLIKTRGQQVTLRCSPKSGHDTVSWYQQALGQGPQFIFQYYEEEERQRGNFPDRFSGHQFPNYSSELNVNALLLGDSALYLCASSLWDNYEQYFGPGTRLTVT.

The chain combines TRBV2 with TRBJ2-2; D not certain. V was clipped by 6 bases and J by 5 bases, with 10 bases between them. The germline V gene encodes CDR1 SNHLY and CDR2 FYNNEI. This CDR3 comprises 13 residues. CDR3 nucleotides: TGTGCCAGCAGGACCCTAGGAACCGGGGAGCTGTTTTTT. Translated, it gives CASRTLGTGELFF.

This clone is a singleton in its sample. The chain combines TRBV27 with TRBJ1-2; no reliable D call. This CDR3 is 12 amino acids long. Germline V gene lookup returns CDR1 MNHEY and CDR2 SMNVEV (reference sequence). Trimming took off 5 bases at V and 5 bases at J, with 9 bases between the two ends. The chain's CDR3 is CASSDGWYGYTF. The CDR3 region has the DNA TGTGCCAGCAGTGACGGGTGGTATGGCTACACCTTC.

J is TRBJ1-6 and V is TRBV9; maybe TRBD1 (6 bases). Trimming cost V 4 bases and J 7 bases, with 18 bases left between them. Germline loops: CDR1 SGDLS, CDR2 YYNGEE. This CDR3 contains 16 residues. The CDR3 is CASSLRGVQDNSPLHF. Here the CDR3 DNA reads TGTGCCAGCAGCCTCAGGGGTGTGCAAGACAATTCACCCCTCCACTTT.

The chain uses TRBV12-3 or TRBV12-4 and TRBJ1-6; 7 positions agree with TRBD1. CDR3 length: 13 amino acids. The V and J ends lost 4 bases and 6 bases, in that order; junction bases with no gene match: 0. CDR3 sequence (DNA): TGTGCCAGCAGTTGGGACAGTAATTCACCCCTCCACTTT. This gives the protein CASSWDSNSPLHF.

This clone appeared a few times. CDR3 in amino acids: CASSPGQGYEQYF. DNA for the CDR3: TGTGCCAGCAGCCCCGGACAGGGCTACGAGCAGTACTTC. The V call is TRBV3-1 (or the pseudogene TRBV3-2), the J call TRBJ2-7, with 8 bases lining up with TRBD1. The CDR3 totals 13 residues. Germline loops: CDR1 LGHDT, CDR2 YNNKEL (reference sequence). The V segment lost 4 bases and the J segment 3 bases; nucleotides outside the gene matches: 2.

CDR3 coding DNA: TGTGCCAGCCGGGAAGGGTCCTTTGAAAAACTGTTTTTT. Its translation is CASREGSFEKLFF. The rearrangement uses TRBV7-9 and TRBJ1-4; D remains unclear. The V gene lost 8 bases and the J gene lost 7 bases, with 14 bases spanning the gap. CDR1 is SEHNR and CDR2 is FQNEAQ in the germline V gene (reference sequence). The CDR3 totals 13 residues.

This clone was observed a handful of times. This chain links TRBV6-2 or TRBV6-3 with TRBJ1-5; 7 positions agree with TRBD1. The CDR3 loop spans 15 amino acids. Germline CDR1 and CDR2: MNHEY and SVGEGT. V trimming: 6 bases; J trimming: 5 bases; junction bases outside the gene matches: 10. The CDR3 loop is CASSPPRDRYQPQHF. The CDR3 DNA reads as TGTGCCAGCAGCCCCCCCCGGGACAGATATCAGCCCCAGCATTTT.

V usage is TRBV10-3 and J usage is TRBJ2-7, with D possibly being TRBD2 (5 bases). Germline V lookup: CDR1 ENHRY, CDR2 SYGVKD. The CDR3 is 12 amino acids. CDR3 nucleotides: TGTGCAAATGGTCCGAGGGCCTACGAGCAGTACTTC. Translated, it gives CANGPRAYEQYF.

This clone has more than one count but fewer than ten. V usage is TRBV19 and J usage is TRBJ2-2; D gene unclear. The germline V and J ends were trimmed by 2 bases and 7 bases, with 8 bases remaining between them. The CDR3 loop spans 13 amino acids. Germline-derived CDR1 and CDR2 are LNHDA and SQIVND (reference sequence). CDR3: CASSISRFGELFF. The CDR3 bases are TGTGCCAGTAGTATAAGCCGGTTCGGGGAGCTGTTTTTT.

The J gene is TRBJ2-7, the V gene TRBV4-2, with 7 bases matching TRBD1. Germline lookup yields CDR1 LGHNA and CDR2 YNFKEQ. Trimming at V came to 0 bases and at J to 3 bases, leaving 11 bases not matched to a gene. The CDR3 is made up of 17 amino acids. The CDR3 here is CASSQDSIRTGGYEQYF. Here the CDR3 DNA reads TGTGCCAGCAGCCAAGATTCTATCCGGACAGGAGGCTACGAGCAGTACTTC.

The chain has TRBV11-2 and TRBJ2-7, with TRBD2 matching 12 bases. V was clipped by 5 bases and J by 4 bases; unmatched bases: 3. The CDR3 covers 14 residues. Germline lookup yields CDR1 SGHAT and CDR2 FQNNGV. CDR3 protein: CASSPGTSGYEQYF. CDR3 DNA sequence: TGTGCCAGCAGCCCAGGGACTAGCGGGTACGAGCAGTACTTC.